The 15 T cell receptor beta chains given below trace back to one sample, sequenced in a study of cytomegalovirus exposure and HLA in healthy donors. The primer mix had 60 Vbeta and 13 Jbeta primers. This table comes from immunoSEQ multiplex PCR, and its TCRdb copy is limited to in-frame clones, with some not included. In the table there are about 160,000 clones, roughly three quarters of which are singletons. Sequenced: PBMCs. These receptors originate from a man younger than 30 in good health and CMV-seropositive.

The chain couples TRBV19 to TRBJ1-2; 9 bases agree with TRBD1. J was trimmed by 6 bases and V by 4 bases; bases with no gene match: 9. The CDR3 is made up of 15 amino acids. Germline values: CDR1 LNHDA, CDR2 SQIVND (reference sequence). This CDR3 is CASSKRDRDRDGYTF. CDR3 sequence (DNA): TGTGCCAGTAGTAAACGGGACAGGGACCGGGATGGCTACACCTTC.

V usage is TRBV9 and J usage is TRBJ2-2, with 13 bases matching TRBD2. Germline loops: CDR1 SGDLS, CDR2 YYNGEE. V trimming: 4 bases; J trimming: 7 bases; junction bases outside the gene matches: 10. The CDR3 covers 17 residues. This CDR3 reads CASSPSGTSGVVGELFF. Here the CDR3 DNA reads TGTGCCAGCAGCCCCTCCGGGACTAGCGGGGTCGTCGGGGAGCTGTTTTTT.

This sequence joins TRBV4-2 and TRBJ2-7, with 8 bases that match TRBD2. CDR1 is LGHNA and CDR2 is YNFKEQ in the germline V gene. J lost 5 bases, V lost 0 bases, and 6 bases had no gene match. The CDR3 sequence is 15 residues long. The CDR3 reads CASSQEGTGGDEQYF. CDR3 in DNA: TGTGCCAGCAGCCAAGAAGGGACGGGGGGGGACGAGCAGTACTTC.

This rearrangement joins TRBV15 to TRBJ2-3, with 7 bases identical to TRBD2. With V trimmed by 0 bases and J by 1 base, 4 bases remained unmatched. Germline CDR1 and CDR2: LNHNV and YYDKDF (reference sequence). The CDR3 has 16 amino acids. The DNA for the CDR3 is TGTGCCACCAGCAGAGATGAGCGGGGAGGCACAGATACGCAGTATTTT. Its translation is CATSRDERGGTDTQYF. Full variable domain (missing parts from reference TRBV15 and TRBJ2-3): DAMVIQNPRYQVTQFGKPVTLSCSQTLNHNVMYWYQQKSSQAPKLLFHYYDKDFNNEADTPDNFQSRRPNTSFCFLDIRSPGLGDTAMYLCATSRDERGGTDTQYFGPGTRLTVL.

The CDR3 region is CASSPDRGHSGELFF. The CDR3 DNA reads as TGTGCCAGCAGTCCGGACAGGGGGCATTCCGGGGAGCTGTTTTTT. The chain employs TRBV27 and TRBJ2-2, with 11 bases lining up with TRBD1. This CDR3 is built from 15 residues. Trimming cost V 5 bases and J 6 bases; bases outside gene matches: 5. Germline V gene sequence: CDR1 MNHEY, CDR2 SMNVEV (reference sequence).

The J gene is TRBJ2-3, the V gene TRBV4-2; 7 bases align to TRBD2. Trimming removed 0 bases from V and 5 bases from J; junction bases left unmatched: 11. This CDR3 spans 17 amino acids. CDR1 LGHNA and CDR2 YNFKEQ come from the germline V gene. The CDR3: CASSQDSVAGVGDTQYF. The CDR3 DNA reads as TGTGCCAGCAGCCAAGATTCGGTGGCGGGGGTGGGAGATACGCAGTATTTT.

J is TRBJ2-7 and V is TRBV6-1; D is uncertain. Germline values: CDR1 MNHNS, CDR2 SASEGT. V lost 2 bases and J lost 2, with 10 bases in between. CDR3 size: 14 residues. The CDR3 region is CASSENRGAYEQYF. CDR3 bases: TGTGCCAGCAGTGAAAATCGAGGCGCCTACGAGCAGTACTTC.

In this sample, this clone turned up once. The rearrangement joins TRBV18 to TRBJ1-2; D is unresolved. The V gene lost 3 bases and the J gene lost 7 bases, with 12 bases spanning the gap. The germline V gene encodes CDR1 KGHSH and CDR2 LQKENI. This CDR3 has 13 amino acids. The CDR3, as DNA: TGTGCCAGCTCACCGGTCGAGACTGGTGGCTACACCTTC. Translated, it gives CASSPVETGGYTF.

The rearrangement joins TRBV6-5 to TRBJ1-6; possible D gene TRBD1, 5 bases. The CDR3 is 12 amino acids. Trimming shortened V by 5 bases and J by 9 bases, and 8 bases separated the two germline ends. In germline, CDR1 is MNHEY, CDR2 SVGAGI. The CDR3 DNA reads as TGTGCCAGCAGTCAGGGATCTTCACCCCTCCACTTT. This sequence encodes CASSQGSSPLHF.

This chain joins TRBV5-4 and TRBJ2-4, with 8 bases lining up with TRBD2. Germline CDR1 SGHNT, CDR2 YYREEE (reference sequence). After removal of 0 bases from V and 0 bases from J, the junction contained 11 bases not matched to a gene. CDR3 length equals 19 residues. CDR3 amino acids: CASSLGGGGRFSAKNIQYF. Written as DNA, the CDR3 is TGTGCCAGCAGCTTGGGCGGTGGCGGGAGGTTTTCAGCCAAAAACATTCAGTACTTC.

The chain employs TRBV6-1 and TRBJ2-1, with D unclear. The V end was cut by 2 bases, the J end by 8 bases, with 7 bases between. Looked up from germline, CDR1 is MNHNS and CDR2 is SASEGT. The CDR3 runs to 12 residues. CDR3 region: CASSEIIHEQFF. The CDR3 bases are TGTGCCAGCAGTGAAATAATCCATGAGCAGTTCTTC.

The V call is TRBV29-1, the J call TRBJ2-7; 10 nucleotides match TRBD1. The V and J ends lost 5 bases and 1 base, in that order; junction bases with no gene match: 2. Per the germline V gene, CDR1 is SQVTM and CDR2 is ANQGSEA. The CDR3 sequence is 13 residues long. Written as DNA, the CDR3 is TGCAGCGTTCGGGACAGGGGATCCTACGAGCAGTACTTC. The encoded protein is CSVRDRGSYEQYF.

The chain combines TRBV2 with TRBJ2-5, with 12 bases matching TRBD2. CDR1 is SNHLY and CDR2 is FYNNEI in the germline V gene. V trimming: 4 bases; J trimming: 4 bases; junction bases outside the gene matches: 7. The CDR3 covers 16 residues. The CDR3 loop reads CASSGTSGERLETQYF. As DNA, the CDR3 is TGTGCCAGCAGTGGGACTAGCGGGGAGAGGTTAGAGACCCAGTACTTC.

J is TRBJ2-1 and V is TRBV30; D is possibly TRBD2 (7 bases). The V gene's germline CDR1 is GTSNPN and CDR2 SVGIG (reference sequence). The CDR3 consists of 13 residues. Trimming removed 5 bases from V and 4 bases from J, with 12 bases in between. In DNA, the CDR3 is TGTGCCTGGGAGGGAGGGGGTTACAATGAGCAGTTCTTC. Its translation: CAWEGGGYNEQFF.

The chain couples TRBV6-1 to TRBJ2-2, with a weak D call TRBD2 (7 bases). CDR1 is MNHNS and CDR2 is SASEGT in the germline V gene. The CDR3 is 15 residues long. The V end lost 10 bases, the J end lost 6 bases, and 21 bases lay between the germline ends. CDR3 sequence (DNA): TGTGCCATCACACGGGGGGCGCAGGTAGCCGGGGAGCTGTTTTTT. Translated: CAITRGAQVAGELFF.